A selection of T cell receptor beta chains follows, all from one sample in a study of neurological immune-mediated disorders. TCRdb re-called the 5' RACE reads with MiXCR, one entry per CDR3 protein. Counted here are roughly 44,000 distinct CDR3 sequences, about 6% occurring once; the ten biggest clones make up 0.57%. Specimen: CD4+ T cells from blood. The receptors stem from a woman aged 40 to 50 in good health. Each CDR3 is given with its conserved first and last residue. A D gene is named only where the DNA matches it firmly. Clone size is not always given. Where it is, it says once, few, many or a class for expanded clones.

V: TRBV5-1; size: many; D: .; J: TRBJ2-1; DNA: TGCGCCAGCAGCTTGGCACTAGCCGAGATCGCTGAGCAGTTCTTC; CDR3: CASSLALAEIAEQFF
V: TRBV20-1; size: many; D: .; J: TRBJ2-3; DNA: TGCAGTGCTAGCGGGACTTTGGGGCCGGATACGCAGTATTTT; CDR3: CSASGTLGPDTQYF
V: TRBV7-9; size: many; D: .; J: TRBJ2-5; DNA: TGTGCCAGCAGCTTCTTATCAGGGGCCGTAGAGACCCAGTACTTC; CDR3: CASSFLSGAVETQYF
V: TRBV15; size: many; D: TRBD2; J: TRBJ2-1; DNA: TGTGCCACCAGCAGGGATTTGGGCCAAGCGGGAAGGGGTGATGAGCAGTTCTTC; CDR3: CATSRDLGQAGRGDEQFF
V: TRBV29-1; size: .; D: .; J: TRBJ2-1; DNA: TGCAGCGTTAATTTAGATCATGAGCAGTTCTTC; CDR3: CSVNLDHEQFF
V: TRBV12-3/TRBV12-4; size: many; D: .; J: TRBJ1-2; DNA: TGTGCCAGCAGTTTGGGGGGGCTGGTCCCAAATTACACCTTC; CDR3: CASSLGGLVPNYTF
V: TRBV18; size: many; D: TRBD2; J: TRBJ2-1; DNA: TGTGCCAGCTCTAGCGGGATAGACAATGAGCAGTTCTTC; CDR3: CASSSGIDNEQFF
V: TRBV20-1; size: many; D: .; J: TRBJ2-2; DNA: TGCAGTGCTCTCGGACCAGCGTCCCCCGGGGAGCTGTTTTTT; CDR3: CSALGPASPGELFF
V: TRBV7-2; size: many; D: .; J: TRBJ2-2; DNA: TGTGCCAGCAGCTTCCCCCCTCCCGGGGAGCTGTTTTTT; CDR3: CASSFPPPGELFF
V: TRBV5-1; size: many; D: TRBD1; J: TRBJ1-2; DNA: TGCGCCAGCAGCTTGGAGTTCGGACAGGGGAACTATGGCTACACCTTC; CDR3: CASSLEFGQGNYGYTF
V: TRBV11-2; size: many; D: TRBD2; J: TRBJ2-7; DNA: TGTGCCAGCAGCTTAGTAGGCTCGCTAGCGGGAGACTACGAGCAGTACTTC; CDR3: CASSLVGSLAGDYEQYF
V: TRBV10-3; size: many; D: .; J: TRBJ2-6; DNA: TGTGCCATCAGTGAGTCTCACCCTGAGGAGGGCTCTGGGGCCAACGTCCTGACTTTC; CDR3: CAISESHPEEGSGANVLTF
V: TRBV5-1; size: many; D: .; J: TRBJ2-5; DNA: TGCGCCAGCAGCTTGGCCGGACACAATCAAGAGACCCAGTACTTC; CDR3: CASSLAGHNQETQYF
V: TRBV6-6; size: many; D: TRBD1; J: TRBJ1-6; DNA: TGTGCCAGCAGGCCCAGGGGGGGGGGCAATTCACCCCTCCACTTT; CDR3: CASRPRGGGNSPLHF
V: TRBV29-1; size: many; D: .; J: TRBJ1-2; DNA: TGCAGCGTTGACAATGGCTACACCTTC; CDR3: CSVDNGYTF
V: TRBV10-2; size: many; D: .; J: TRBJ1-5; DNA: TGCGCCAGCAGAGGTGGAGATCAGCCCCAGCATTTT; CDR3: CASRGGDQPQHF
V: TRBV5-1; size: many; D: .; J: TRBJ2-1; DNA: TGCGCCAGCAGCCGAACCGGGACACTCGACAATGAGCAGTTCTTC; CDR3: CASSRTGTLDNEQFF
V: TRBV7-2; size: many; D: .; J: TRBJ1-5; DNA: TGTGCCAGCAGCCCCGGCGGCCAGCCCCAGCATTTT; CDR3: CASSPGGQPQHF
V: TRBV29-1; size: many; D: TRBD2; J: TRBJ2-1; DNA: TGCAGCGTGGGGACCGGCGGGAGCTACAATGAGCAGTTCTTC; CDR3: CSVGTGGSYNEQFF
V: TRBV11-2; size: medium-sized; D: TRBD1; J: TRBJ2-5; DNA: TGTGCCAGCAGCTTGGACAGGGCGCAAGAGACCCAGTACTTC; CDR3: CASSLDRAQETQYF
V: TRBV11-3; size: few; D: TRBD2; J: TRBJ2-1; DNA: TGTGCCAGCAGCTTAGAGGCCGGGAGGGGCTACAATGAGCAGTTCTTC; CDR3: CASSLEAGRGYNEQFF
V: TRBV6-1; size: many; D: .; J: TRBJ1-4; DNA: TGTGCCAGCAGTGAAGAAACTGGCAGAAATGAAAAACTGTTTTTT; CDR3: CASSEETGRNEKLFF
V: TRBV20-1; size: many; D: TRBD2; J: TRBJ2-1; DNA: TGCAGTGCACGTAACCAATTAGCGGGAACTTACAATGAGCAGTTCTTC; CDR3: CSARNQLAGTYNEQFF
V: TRBV7-7; size: many; D: .; J: TRBJ2-1; DNA: TGTGCTAGCAGCTTAGACGGGGGCCCCATCGATGAGCAGTTCTTC; CDR3: CASSLDGGPIDEQFF
V: TRBV18; size: many; D: .; J: TRBJ1-5; DNA: TGTGCCAGCTCACCACCCGACAATCAGCCCCAGCATTTT; CDR3: CASSPPDNQPQHF
V: TRBV6-5; size: many; D: TRBD2; J: TRBJ2-2; DNA: TGTGCCAGCAGTTACGATGGACTAGCGGAAGCTACCGGGGAGCTGTTTTTT; CDR3: CASSYDGLAEATGELFF
V: TRBV28; size: many; D: .; J: TRBJ1-5; DNA: TGTGCCAGCATTTCTGCAAATCAGCCCCAGCATTTT; CDR3: CASISANQPQHF
V: TRBV28; size: many; D: TRBD2; J: TRBJ2-1; DNA: TGTGCCAGCAGTCCTTCAGCGGGAGGGGCCTACAATGAGCAGTTCTTC; CDR3: CASSPSAGGAYNEQFF
V: TRBV6-6; size: many; D: TRBD2; J: TRBJ2-7; DNA: TGTGCCAGCAGTAGTCCCGGGACTAGCGGGAGGCCCTACGAGCAGTACTTC; CDR3: CASSSPGTSGRPYEQYF
V: TRBV20-1; size: many; D: TRBD2; J: TRBJ2-1; DNA: TGCAGTGCTGTACCGACTAGCGTCTATGAGCAGTTCTTC; CDR3: CSAVPTSVYEQFF
V: TRBV2; size: many; D: .; J: TRBJ2-5; DNA: TGTGCCAGCAGTGAGACTATGCAGGAGTACTTC; CDR3: CASSETMQEYF
V: TRBV20-1; size: many; D: TRBD1; J: TRBJ1-5; DNA: TGCAGTGCTGGGGACAGTAATAGCAATCAGCCCCAGCATTTT; CDR3: CSAGDSNSNQPQHF
V: TRBV6-5; size: many; D: .; J: TRBJ2-2; DNA: TGTGCCAGCAGGAGCAATTCCGGGGAGCTGTTTTTT; CDR3: CASRSNSGELFF
V: TRBV6-5; size: many; D: .; J: TRBJ2-5; DNA: TGTGCCAGCAGTCCCGGGGACGCAGAAGAGACCCAGTACTTC; CDR3: CASSPGDAEETQYF
V: TRBV7-6; size: many; D: TRBD1; J: TRBJ1-2; DNA: TGTGCCAGCAGCTTAGGGAGGTTGGGGACAGGGGATGGCTACACCTTC; CDR3: CASSLGRLGTGDGYTF
V: TRBV12-3/TRBV12-4; size: many; D: TRBD1; J: TRBJ1-4; DNA: TGTGCCAGCGGCGGGACAGGGGGCTTTGAAAAACTGTTTTTT; CDR3: CASGGTGGFEKLFF